This T cell receptor (beta chain) appears in the sequencing data of a study of molecular identifiers for immune sequencing clone quantification. The study's findings and limits: Among 920,000 or so naive cells, as was reported, spiked Jurkat TCR RNA from one cell was detectable.

This clonotype was observed a handful of times. The antigen remains undetermined. Using its own MiXCR run on the PCR reads, TCRdb lists one record per CDR3 protein. The sample holds nearly 55,000 distinct CDR3 sequences, about a third seen once. The germline V and J ends were trimmed by 4 bases and 5 bases, with 34 bases remaining between them. This CDR3 has 21 amino acids. CDR1 and CDR2 from the germline V gene are MNHNY and SVGAGI (reference sequence). The source is a human donor in good health. Some libraries in this study had Jurkat cell RNA spiked in. Sequenced sample: naive CD8+ T cells from blood, with Jurkat cell RNA spiked in. The subset here: FACS-sorted CD8+CD4-CCR7+CD45RA+ naive T cells. The rearrangement links TRBV6-6 to TRBJ2-3, with D possibly matching TRBD2 (5 bases). The DNA of the CDR3 is TGTGCCAGCAGTTTACTAGGTCCACCTTCTAGTCCGACCGGTTTAGAAGATACGCAGTATTTT. This sequence encodes CASSLLGPPSSPTGLEDTQYF.